The 29 T cell receptor beta chains presented below share a single source sample, sequenced in a study of blood T cells in healthy people across ages. The authors ran a second PCR of about 6 to 11 cycles using a sample-barcoded 5' primer and a J-beta primer mix. TCRdb reprocessed the 5' RACE reads via MiXCR and lists one record per CDR3 protein. The sample yields approximately 810,000 distinct CDR3 sequences, around 26% seen once. Specimen: blood. The origin of the receptors is a woman of 80 years or more in good health.

This clonotype was found many times. This sequence joins TRBV7-2 and TRBJ1-6; no clear D gene. Germline V lookup: CDR1 SGHTA, CDR2 FQGNSA. Trimming took off 1 base at V and 7 bases at J, with 11 bases between the two ends. This CDR3 is built from 15 residues. In nucleotides, the CDR3 is TGTGCCAGCAGCTTAGATGGCTATACCAATTCACCCCTCCACTTT. This gives the protein CASSLDGYTNSPLHF.

This clonotype has just a few counts. The rearrangement links TRBV4-2 to TRBJ1-1; 10 nucleotides align to TRBD1. Trimming cost V 2 bases and J 4 bases; bases outside gene matches: 4. Germline CDR1 reads LGHNA; CDR2 reads YNFKEQ. The CDR3 length is 15 residues. The CDR3 bases are TGTGCCAGCAGCCAAAGACAGGGGGCGAGCACTGAAGCTTTCTTT. Translation: CASSQRQGASTEAFF.

This clonotype was picked up a small number of times. Lacking the conserved final phenylalanine or tryptophan, this CDR3 likely reflects a read error. The gene calls are TRBV14 and TRBJ2-5; no reliable D call. The better agreement between TRBJ2-7 and the DNA end casts doubt on the J call. This CDR3 is built from 13 residues. Germline values: CDR1 SGHDN, CDR2 FVKESK. The CDR3 nucleotides read TGTGCCAGCAGCCGAGGAACGTCCTACGAGCAGTACTTA. This encodes CASSRGTSYEQYL.

As for this clonotype: With a much larger clone just one base away, this may be a read error. The chain uses TRBV6-2 or TRBV6-3 and TRBJ2-7; D possibly corresponds to TRBD2 (6 bases). In germline, CDR1 is MNHEY, CDR2 SVGEGT. The CDR3 is made up of 12 amino acids. The CDR3 nucleotides are TGTGCCAGCAGGGGACTCCGATACGAGCGGTACTTC. Amino acids: CASRGLRYERYF.

The sample holds many counts of this clonotype. This chain connects TRBV12-3 or TRBV12-4 to TRBJ1-4; 7 bases are shared with TRBD1. V dropped 3 bases and J dropped 11; count of bases not matched to a gene: 15. There are 16 residues in the CDR3. CDR3 loop: CASSFGGGDRRYKLFF. CDR3 coding DNA: TGTGCCAGCAGTTTCGGGGGTGGGGACAGACGGTACAAACTGTTTTTT.

In this sample, this clonotype turned up many times. This chain connects TRBV12-3 or TRBV12-4 to TRBJ2-1; D gene uncertain. CDR3 length: 12 residues. Trimming pared 8 bases from V and 0 bases from J, leaving 5 bases between. For the CDR3, the DNA is TGTGCCAGCGAGAGCTCCTACAATGAGCAGTTCTTC. It translates to CASESSYNEQFF.

V gene TRBV7-2 combines with J gene TRBJ1-2, with 7 nucleotides matching TRBD1. CDR1 is SGHTA and CDR2 is FQGNSA in the germline V gene. V dropped 5 bases and J dropped 2; count of bases not matched to a gene: 5. The CDR3 runs to 14 residues. DNA of the CDR3: TGTGCCAGCAGCCACGGGACAGCCAACTATGGCTACACCTTC. It specifies CASSHGTANYGYTF. Full variable domain (missing parts from reference TRBV7-2 and TRBJ1-2): GAGVSQSPSNKVTEKGKDVELRCDPISGHTALYWYRQSLGQGLEFLIYFQGNSAPDKSGLPSDRFSAERTGGSVSTLTIQRTQQEDSAVYLCASSHGTANYGYTFGSGTRLTVV.

V gene TRBV29-1 combines with J gene TRBJ1-4; 9 bases fit TRBD1. V lost 5 bases and J lost 7; bases outside the gene matches: 5. CDR3 length: 13 residues. Germline V gene lookup returns CDR1 SQVTM and CDR2 ANQGSEA. This chain's CDR3 is CSVRGTGSEKLFF. The CDR3 coding sequence is TGCAGCGTTCGAGGGACAGGGAGTGAAAAACTGTTTTTT.

V and J are TRBV6-6 and TRBJ2-5; 11 nucleotides align to TRBD2. Germline CDR1 is MNHNY and CDR2 is SVGAGI (reference sequence). The CDR3 is made up of 17 amino acids. Trimming cost V 0 bases and J 3 bases; bases outside gene matches: 6. The CDR3 loop reads CASSYSEATSGEETQYF. The CDR3 DNA sequence: TGTGCCAGCAGTTACTCAGAGGCGACTAGCGGGGAAGAGACCCAGTACTTC.

This clonotype appeared many times. The chain uses TRBV6-5 and TRBJ2-3, with D perhaps matching TRBD2 (5 bases). This CDR3 contains 13 residues. Germline values: CDR1 MNHEY, CDR2 SVGAGI. Trimming removed 2 bases at V and 11 bases at J, with 14 bases between. The CDR3 region is CASSYRLRTVQYF. DNA of the CDR3: TGTGCCAGCAGTTACCGACTACGAACCGTGCAGTATTTT.

V gene TRBV12-3 or TRBV12-4 combines with J gene TRBJ1-2, with TRBD1 matching over 7 bases. V was pared by 6 bases and J by 5 bases, with 6 bases of the junction left unmatched. The CDR3 totals 13 residues. In DNA form, the CDR3 reads TGTGCCAGCAGGCGGACAGGTCTTTATGGCTACACCTTC. Its translation is CASRRTGLYGYTF.

This clonotype was detected a few times. The chain joins TRBV12-3 or TRBV12-4 to TRBJ1-2, with TRBD1 as a possible D gene (5 bases). Trimming pared 5 bases from V and 5 bases from J, leaving 21 bases between. There are 16 residues in the CDR3. The CDR3 reads CASSPTLGVRPYGYTF. The CDR3 DNA sequence: TGTGCCAGCAGTCCAACCCTGGGGGTCCGCCCGTATGGCTACACCTTC.

This clonotype was detected a few times. The rearrangement uses TRBV5-1 and TRBJ2-7; no definite D call. Germline CDR1 SGHRS, CDR2 YFSETQ. Trimming stripped 2 bases from V and 3 bases from J, with 9 bases between. The CDR3 length is 13 residues. CDR3 in DNA: TGCGCCAGCAGCTTTAACCAACGCTACGAGCAGTACTTC. Translated, it gives CASSFNQRYEQYF.

With regard to this clonotype: Relative to the germline gene, one junction end is altered; a read error may explain this. The V call is TRBV6-1, the J call TRBJ1-6; the D is unclear. The CDR3 contains 15 residues. CDR1 is MNHNS and CDR2 is SASEGT in the germline V gene. CDR3 residues: CASSEEGSAYSSLHF. The CDR3, as DNA: TGTGCCAGCAGTGAAGAAGGGTCAGCGTATTCATCCCTCCACTTT.

This clonotype has more than one count but fewer than ten. This chain connects TRBV4-3 to TRBJ1-4; D is ambiguous. V lost 0 bases, J lost 6 bases, and 11 bases lay in between. The CDR3 length is 15 residues. CDR1 is LGHNA, CDR2 YSLEER, per germline. Here the CDR3 reads CASSQEKDPYEKLFF. The CDR3, as DNA: TGCGCCAGCAGCCAAGAGAAGGACCCCTATGAAAAACTGTTTTTT.

The chain links TRBV29-1 to TRBJ2-3; weak D call: TRBD2 (6 bases). V lost 5 bases and J lost 8, with 17 bases in between. The CDR3 has 13 amino acids. Germline CDR1 SQVTM, CDR2 ANQGSEA. DNA for the CDR3: TGCAGCGTTTCAGATGCGGGAAGAGGTACGCAGTATTTT. It yields the protein CSVSDAGRGTQYF.

There are a few counts of this clonotype. This could be a read error, since a much larger clone is one nucleotide away. This sequence joins TRBV10-3 and TRBJ2-5; possibly TRBD2 for D (5 bases). V shed 2 bases and J shed 4 bases, with 17 bases lying between them. Germline V gene sequence: CDR1 ENHRY, CDR2 SYGVKD. This CDR3 spans 16 amino acids. CDR3 loop: CAISESGDLNGETQYF. DNA for the CDR3: TGTGCCATCAGTGAGAGCGGAGATCTCAATGGAGAGACCCAGTACTTC.

This rearrangement joins TRBV7-2 to TRBJ1-1; the D gene is possibly TRBD1 (5 bases). This CDR3 has 13 amino acids. Trimming cost V 4 bases and J 6 bases, with 12 bases left between them. Germline assignment: CDR1 SGHTA and CDR2 FQGNSA. In DNA form, the CDR3 reads TGTGCCAGCAGCTCCAGGGCCGTTTCTGAAGCTTTCTTT. Protein sequence: CASSSRAVSEAFF.

A remark on this clonotype: One base away lies a much larger clone, so this may be a sequencing read error. The V call is TRBV10-3, the J call TRBJ1-2; 10 bases are shared with TRBD1. Germline loops: CDR1 ENHRY, CDR2 SYGVKD. Trimming removed 6 bases from V and 3 bases from J; junction bases left unmatched: 4. This CDR3 is built from 14 residues. The CDR3 is CAIRRTGGHYGYTF. The DNA of the CDR3 is TGTGCCATCAGGAGGACAGGGGGACACTATGGCTACACCTTC.

This clonotype was recorded only once. A junction boundary mismatches the germline segment, possibly from a read error. V and J are TRBV11-3 and TRBJ1-1; TRBD1 might be the D (6 bases). This CDR3 comprises 16 residues. Germline CDR1 is SGHNT and CDR2 is YENEEA. The CDR3 sequence: CASSSRTRQGTSEAFF. In DNA, the CDR3 is TGCGCCAGCAGCTCCCGGACGAGGCAGGGGACGAGTGAAGCTTTCTTT. The full variable domain, its missing parts supplied by reference TRBV11-3 and TRBJ1-1, is EAGVVQSPRYKIIEKKQPVAFWCNPISGHNTLYWYLQNLGQGPELLIRYENEEAVDDSQLPKDRFSAERLKGVDSTLKIQPAELGDSAVYLCASSSRTRQGTSEAFFGQGTRLTVV.

The chain joins TRBV12-3 or TRBV12-4 to TRBJ2-7; 9 bases map to TRBD1. The CDR3 extends over 14 amino acids. V shed 5 bases and J 7 bases; nucleotides not matched to a gene: 9. CDR3 amino acids: CASSPAGQGKEQYF. CDR3 DNA sequence: TGTGCCAGCAGTCCCGCCGGACAGGGGAAAGAGCAGTACTTC.

This clonotype was observed at least ten times. The chain links TRBV21-1 to TRBJ2-7; TRBD1, the table's D call, was not compared with the DNA. TRBV21-1 is a known pseudogene. CDR3 length: 16 amino acids. CDR3 DNA sequence: TGTGCACTCCTTAATGGGACAGGGCTTTTATCCTACGAGCAGTACTTC. Translated: CALLNGTGLLSYEQYF.

The chain combines TRBV9 with TRBJ2-5; weak D call: TRBD1 (6 bases). The germline gives CDR1 SGDLS, CDR2 YYNGEE. The CDR3 totals 17 residues. Trimming left V 2 bases short and J 1 base short, with 18 bases between. Here the CDR3 DNA reads TGTGCCAGCAGCGTTACAGGGAGCCCCAGAATCCAAGAGACCCAGTACTTC. It translates to CASSVTGSPRIQETQYF.

This clonotype was seen ten or more times. The chain joins TRBV20-1 to TRBJ2-7; 7 positions match TRBD1. CDR3 length equals 15 residues. J lost 4 bases, V lost 6 bases, and 15 bases had no gene match. Germline CDR1 DFQATT, CDR2 SNEGSKA (reference sequence). The CDR3 DNA reads TGCAGTGCCCGAGAGAAAGGGGGCTTTTTTTACGAGCAGTACTTC. This translates into CSAREKGGFFYEQYF.

The chain is built from TRBV30 and TRBJ1-6, with D unresolved. Looked up from germline, CDR1 is GTSNPN and CDR2 is SVGIG (reference sequence). The CDR3 runs 12 residues. V was cut by 3 bases and J by 12 bases, with 12 bases left in between. The CDR3 nucleotides are TGTGCCTGGAGGCGGACTGATTTACCCCTCCACTTT. It encodes CAWRRTDLPLHF.

Here the CDR3 DNA reads TGTGCCAGTAGAGATTCATGGAGGGGGCAAACTGAAGCTTTCTTT. Its translation is CASRDSWRGQTEAFF. V usage is TRBV19 and J usage is TRBJ1-1; the match to TRBD1 covers 7 bases. V shed 6 bases and J 5 bases; nucleotides not matched to a gene: 12. Germline V gene sequence: CDR1 LNHDA, CDR2 SQIVND (reference sequence). The CDR3 is 15 amino acids.

V gene TRBV20-1 combines with J gene TRBJ1-2; TRBD1 matches at 7 bases. Germline CDR1 DFQATT, CDR2 SNEGSKA (reference sequence). J lost 4 bases, V lost 0 bases, and 8 bases had no gene match. The CDR3 runs to 15 residues. CDR3 DNA sequence: TGCAGTGCTAGAGATAGCCAGGGGGTTACCTATGGCTACACCTTC. Its protein is CSARDSQGVTYGYTF.

This clonotype was counted ten times or more. The J gene is TRBJ2-1, the V gene TRBV7-2; 7 positions agree with TRBD2. The CDR3 totals 14 residues. J gave up 2 bases and V 6 bases, and 4 bases lay outside the gene matches. The germline CDR1 and CDR2 sequences are SGHTA and FQGNSA. In DNA form, the CDR3 reads TGTGCCAGCAGATGGGGGGGGGCCTACAATGAGCAGTTCTTC. It yields the protein CASRWGGAYNEQFF.

Only a few counts were recorded for this clonotype. The chain recombines TRBV20-1 with TRBJ1-6; no definite D call. CDR3 length: 13 amino acids. The V gene's germline CDR1 is DFQATT and CDR2 SNEGSKA (reference sequence). The germline V and J ends were trimmed by 4 bases and 6 bases, with 10 bases remaining between them. Written as DNA, the CDR3 is TGCAGTGCTACAACGGACCGTAATTCACCCCTCCACTTT. It codes for CSATTDRNSPLHF.